A single sample is the source of the 12 T cell receptor beta chains below, sequenced in a study of blood T cell repertoires in COVID-19. Assay used: immunoSEQ multiplex PCR; TCRdb lists only in-frame clones, some missing. Among tens of thousands of clones listed, around nine tenths were seen once. The sequencing sample was made of peripheral blood. The receptors shown here come from a man aged 55 to 70 with active or convalescent COVID-19.

This clone was picked up a small number of times. The chain employs TRBV13 and TRBJ1-3; TRBD1 might be the D (5 bases). Trimming stripped 2 bases from V and 2 bases from J, with 13 bases between. Germline-derived CDR1 and CDR2 are PRHDT and FYEKMQ (reference sequence). The CDR3 is 16 amino acids. The CDR3 nucleotides are TGTGCCAGCAGCTTACTCAGCAGGGCGGCTGGAAACACCATATATTTT. As protein: CASSLLSRAAGNTIYF.

This chain connects TRBV6-5 to TRBJ1-6; 9 bases fit TRBD1. J lost 8 bases, V lost 5 bases, and 4 bases had no gene match. Germline CDR1 reads MNHEY; CDR2 reads SVGAGI. This CDR3 has 14 residues. CDR3 protein: CASSPDRGDSPLHF. The CDR3 DNA reads TGTGCCAGCAGTCCCGACAGGGGGGATTCACCCCTCCACTTT.

The chain joins TRBV5-1 to TRBJ2-2; 8 bases fit TRBD2. Losses at the gene ends were 5 bases for V and 4 bases for J; bases not matched to a gene: 1. The CDR3 sequence is 13 residues long. CDR1 SGHRS and CDR2 YFSETQ come from the germline V gene. CDR3 coding DNA: TGCGCCAGCAGTCGGGGGGGCACCGGGGAGCTGTTTTTT. Its translation: CASSRGGTGELFF.

V and J are TRBV7-9 and TRBJ2-7; D is unresolved. CDR3 length equals 12 residues. Trimming took 1 base from V and 7 from J, leaving 8 bases between them. Germline V gene lookup returns CDR1 SEHNR and CDR2 FQNEAQ (reference sequence). CDR3 protein: CASSLEVQEQYF. The CDR3 bases are TGTGCCAGCAGCTTAGAAGTGCAGGAGCAGTACTTC.

The gene calls are TRBV28 and TRBJ1-1; no reliable D call. Germline assignment: CDR1 MDHEN and CDR2 SYDVKM. This CDR3 is 11 amino acids long. Trimming left V 5 bases short and J 5 bases short, with 6 bases between. The CDR3 reads CASSMYTEAFF. Here the CDR3 DNA reads TGTGCCAGCAGTATGTATACTGAAGCTTTCTTT.

This chain connects TRBV4-1 to TRBJ1-1; unclear D gene. V lost 7 bases to trimming and J lost 2 bases, with 17 bases between them. This CDR3 has 15 residues. Per germline, CDR1 MGHRA and CDR2 YSYEKL. The CDR3 coding sequence is TGCGCCAGCAACCCTCGGGTCGGGGAAAACACTGAAGCTTTCTTT. It translates to CASNPRVGENTEAFF.

The chain joins TRBV7-2 to TRBJ1-5, with D possibly TRBD1 on 5 matching bases. Looked up from germline, CDR1 is SGHTA and CDR2 is FQGNSA. The CDR3 has 15 residues. V was pared by 5 bases and J by 1 base, with 12 bases between. The CDR3 protein is CASSPRGGSNQPQHF. The DNA for the CDR3 is TGTGCCAGCAGCCCTCGGGGGGGGAGCAATCAGCCCCAGCATTTT.

The genes are TRBV2 and TRBJ2-7; the match to TRBD1 covers 8 bases. Germline-derived CDR1 and CDR2 are SNHLY and FYNNEI. The CDR3 loop spans 14 amino acids. The V segment lost 6 bases and the J segment 0 bases; nucleotides outside the gene matches: 4. DNA of the CDR3: TGTGCCAGCAGGGGGGGACAGGACTCCTACGAGCAGTACTTC. The encoded protein is CASRGGQDSYEQYF.

The genes are TRBV14 and TRBJ1-1; D is unresolved. Germline V CDR1 and CDR2: SGHDN, FVKESK. This CDR3 has 13 amino acids. Trimming removed 4 bases at V and 1 base at J, with 7 bases between. DNA of the CDR3: TGTGCCAGCAGCCTCTTCGGGAACACTGAAGCTTTCTTT. This gives the protein CASSLFGNTEAFF.

This chain links TRBV4-1 with TRBJ2-7, with 11 bases aligning to TRBD2. The CDR3 is 17 amino acids. Looked up from germline, CDR1 is MGHRA and CDR2 is YSYEKL. V shed 4 bases, J shed 6 bases, and the junction held 14 bases outside the gene matches. The CDR3 spells CASSRGQIAGGPPEQYF. CDR3 in DNA: TGCGCCAGCAGCCGTGGGCAAATAGCGGGGGGGCCCCCCGAGCAGTACTTC.

The chain employs TRBV7-8 and TRBJ2-2, with 11 bases lining up with TRBD2. The CDR3 contains 15 residues. J lost 3 bases, V lost 5 bases, and 2 bases had no gene match. The germline V gene has CDR1 SGHVS and CDR2 FQNEAQ. CDR3 in amino acids: CASSKLAGDTGELFF. CDR3 in DNA: TGTGCCAGCAGCAAACTAGCGGGAGACACCGGGGAGCTGTTTTTT.

V usage is TRBV27 and J usage is TRBJ1-6; 7 nucleotides line up with TRBD1. Losses at the gene ends were 5 bases for V and 7 bases for J; bases not matched to a gene: 14. CDR3 length: 17 residues. CDR1 MNHEY and CDR2 SMNVEV come from the germline V gene (reference sequence). CDR3 DNA: TGTGCCAGCAGTCCCTCCCGGGGACAGATAATCAATTCACCCCTCCACTTT. Protein product: CASSPSRGQIINSPLHF.